This record concerns one TCR beta chain sequence. Its specificity is not known. The germline V and J ends were trimmed by 3 bases and 5 bases, with 13 bases remaining between them. From germline, CDR1 is MGHDK and CDR2 SYGVNS. This CDR3 has 15 amino acids. This sample stems from a study of cytomegalovirus exposure and HLA in healthy donors. Study background: Ancestry clustering placed more than 65% of a few hundred genotyped donors in the Caucasian-associated cluster. Study-level findings and limits: Using the classifier, cytomegalovirus status was reportedly diagnosed with high specificity and sensitivity. Among TCR beta chains, those listed as cytomegalovirus-associated numbered fewer than 200. An analysis done earlier found most TCR beta V segments productive about 90% or about 30% of the time.

13 Jbeta primers and 60 Vbeta primers were used for the PCR. Measured with immunoSEQ multiplex PCR; TCRdb has only the in-frame clones, and not every one. The sample has approximately 98,000 clones, less than 85% seen once. Material for sequencing was PBMCs. The origin of this receptor is a male donor in good health and CMV-seronegative. The gene calls are TRBV25-1 and TRBJ2-2; D is perhaps TRBD2 (6 bases). CDR3 DNA sequence: TGTGCCAGCAGTGATTTGGCAGGGAGGACCGGGGAGCTGTTTTTT. This encodes CASSDLAGRTGELFF. The full variable domain, rest sourced from reference TRBV25-1 and TRBJ2-2, is EADIYQTPRYLVIGTGKKITLECSQTMGHDKMYWYQQDPGMELHLIHYSYGVNSTEKGDLSSESTVSRIRTEHFPLTLESARPSHTSQYLCASSDLAGRTGELFFGEGSRLTVL.